This TCR beta chain was recorded in a study of cytomegalovirus exposure and HLA in healthy donors. The PCR employed 60 Vbeta primers together with 13 Jbeta primers. Sequencing was performed with immunoSEQ multiplex PCR; in TCRdb, only in-frame clones are kept and a portion is missing. The table includes 150,000 to 200,000 clones, roughly 79% detected once. The CDR3 loop spans 16 amino acids. Germline values: CDR1 MNHEY, CDR2 SMNVEV (reference sequence). Germline trimming cut 6 bases from V and 4 bases from J; bases unmatched to any gene: 13. Study-level results: Segments of the TCR beta V type were, in most cases, productive about 87% or about 30% of the time in an earlier analysis.

On this clone itself: Its matching antigen is unknown.

V usage is TRBV27 and J usage is TRBJ2-7, with 9 positions matching TRBD2. The sequence was obtained from a woman in her thirties or forties in good health and CMV-seronegative. Sequencing was carried out using PBMCs. CDR3 loop: CASSSPSREGPYEQYF. The CDR3 nucleotides are TGTGCCAGCAGCTCCCCTTCGCGGGAGGGCCCTTACGAGCAGTACTTC.